The 32 T cell receptor beta chains below were found in one sample sequenced in a study of T cells expressing NK-cell markers. TCRdb reprocessed the 5' RACE reads, with one entry per CDR3 protein and no DNA. This sample's table reports 300,000 to 450,000 distinct CDR3 sequences. The sample taken for sequencing was blood T cells: a sorted CD56 or NKG2C T cell subset, CD4+ or CD8+ T cells, or bulk PBMC T cells (not recorded which). The receptor source for this set is a man aged 18-75 years in good health.

The V and J genes are TRBV6-1 and TRBJ2-5; the TRBD2 assignment by TCRdb is unverifiable without DNA. CDR1 and CDR2 (germline): MNHNS, SASEGT. The CDR3 covers 16 residues. The CDR3 protein is CASSEAGGGSSLTQYF.

This chain links TRBV3-1 with TRBJ2-4. CDR3 length: 15 amino acids. Germline values: CDR1 LGHDT, CDR2 YNNKEL (reference sequence). CDR3 sequence reads: CASSHLATAKNIQYF.

The V and J genes are TRBV10-3 and TRBJ2-4. The germline CDR1 and CDR2 sequences are ENHRY and SYGVKD. This CDR3 spans 14 amino acids. CDR3 sequence: CAILGGIAKNIQYF.

The genes are TRBV6-2 or TRBV6-3 and TRBJ2-5; TCRdb calls TRBD2, which cannot be checked without DNA. The CDR3 has 12 residues. Germline-derived CDR1 and CDR2 are MNHEY and SVGEGT. CDR3 in amino acids: CASSLSPETQYF.

The chain recombines TRBV7-6 with TRBJ2-5; the D gene TCRdb calls, TRBD1, cannot be checked with no DNA. The CDR3 extends over 16 amino acids. Looked up from germline, CDR1 is SGHVS and CDR2 is FNYEAQ. CDR3 in amino acids: CASSHTGVLAQETQYF.

The chain joins TRBV29-1 to TRBJ2-1; TCRdb outputs TRBD2, but without DNA this stays unchecked. Germline assignment: CDR1 SQVTM and CDR2 ANQGSEA. The CDR3 extends over 14 amino acids. The CDR3: CSAGVAGGHNEQFF.

V usage is TRBV5-6 and J usage is TRBJ2-2; TCRdb reports TRBD2, a call that lacks DNA to check it against. Germline assignment: CDR1 SGHDT and CDR2 YYEEEE. This CDR3 is 15 amino acids long. CDR3 in amino acids: CASILSGGNTGELFF.

This sequence joins TRBV7-2 and TRBJ1-6. CDR3 length equals 15 residues. CDR1 and CDR2 (germline): SGHTA, FQGNSA. This CDR3 reads CASSSSSWNNSPLHF.

This rearrangement joins TRBV10-3 to TRBJ2-2. This CDR3 has 15 amino acids. Germline V gene sequence: CDR1 ENHRY, CDR2 SYGVKD. The CDR3: CAISESIRNTGELFF.

The rearrangement joins TRBV7-2 to TRBJ2-7; TCRdb reports TRBD2, a call that lacks DNA to check it against. Looked up from germline, CDR1 is SGHTA and CDR2 is FQGNSA. The CDR3 extends over 11 amino acids. The CDR3 protein is CASSSAREQYF.

This chain links TRBV20-1 with TRBJ2-2; with no DNA, the TCRdb D assignment of TRBD2 cannot be verified. The CDR3 length is 16 residues. CDR1 is DFQATT, CDR2 SNEGSKA, per germline (reference sequence). CDR3 protein: CSARPHSGGLSGELFF.

The V and J genes are TRBV2 and TRBJ2-7; checking the TCRdb D call of TRBD2 is not possible without DNA. The CDR3 consists of 13 residues. CDR1 is SNHLY and CDR2 is FYNNEI in the germline V gene. This CDR3 is CASSYIWLGEQYF.

This chain joins TRBV11-1 and TRBJ2-1. Germline CDR1 and CDR2: SGHAT and FQDESV (reference sequence). The CDR3 runs 13 residues. The CDR3 protein is CASSPMRQNEQFF.

This chain connects TRBV15 to TRBJ2-5; TCRdb names TRBD1, which stays unverified in the absence of DNA. CDR3 length equals 15 residues. Germline V gene data show CDR1 as LNHNV and CDR2 as YYDKDF (reference sequence). The CDR3 here is CATAPERRGWETQYF. Variable domain in full (rest from reference TRBV15 and TRBJ2-5): DAMVIQNPRYQVTQFGKPVTLSCSQTLNHNVMYWYQQKSSQAPKLLFHYYDKDFNNEADTPDNFQSRRPNTSFCFLDIRSPGLGDTAMYLCATAPERRGWETQYFGPGTRLLVL.

This chain uses TRBV3-1 with TRBJ1-1. CDR3 size: 14 residues. In germline, CDR1 is LGHDT, CDR2 YNNKEL (reference sequence). CDR3 region: CASSHGKAPFEAFF.

V and J are TRBV27 and TRBJ2-7. From germline, CDR1 is MNHEY and CDR2 SMNVEV (reference sequence). This CDR3 has 14 amino acids. The CDR3 spells CASSFTDYTYEQYF.

The chain couples TRBV28 to TRBJ2-7; TCRdb returns TRBD2, unconfirmable since there is no DNA. CDR1 is MDHEN and CDR2 is SYDVKM in the germline V gene. This CDR3 comprises 16 residues. The CDR3 sequence: CASSPIRLAGDYEQYF.

The rearrangement uses TRBV20-1 and TRBJ2-3. Looked up from germline, CDR1 is DFQATT and CDR2 is SNEGSKA (reference sequence). The CDR3 is made up of 15 amino acids. CDR3 sequence reads: CSARIFGQATDTQYF.

The gene calls are TRBV7-9 and TRBJ2-1. Germline V gene lookup returns CDR1 SEHNR and CDR2 FQNEAQ (reference sequence). The CDR3 loop spans 11 amino acids. The CDR3 here is CASSLEATTFF. The entire variable domain, with the rest obtained from reference TRBV7-9 and TRBJ2-1, is as follows: DTGVSQNPRHKITKRGQNVTFRCDPISEHNRLYWYRQTLGQGPEFLTYFQNEAQLEKSRLLSDRFSAERPKGSFSTLEIQRTEQGDSAMYLCASSLEATTFFGPGTRLTVL.

The chain couples TRBV4-2 to TRBJ2-5; the TCRdb call, TRBD2, lacks DNA for checking. This CDR3 comprises 16 residues. CDR1 is LGHNA and CDR2 is YNFKEQ in the germline V gene. The CDR3 protein is CASSQPGTSDQETQYF.

Here the CDR3 reads CASSLGLDTSTDTQYF. The rearrangement uses TRBV7-7 and TRBJ2-3; TCRdb's D call, TRBD2, is unchecked because there is no DNA. Germline loops: CDR1 SSHAT, CDR2 FNYEAQ (reference sequence). This CDR3 has 16 residues.

V is TRBV19 and J is TRBJ1-1; without DNA, the TCRdb call of TRBD1 cannot be checked. CDR1 and CDR2 (germline): LNHDA, SQIVND (reference sequence). This CDR3 has 14 amino acids. CDR3 residues: CASSVTGGIAEAFF.

The chain joins TRBV20-1 to TRBJ2-1; TCRdb indicates TRBD2, and absent DNA this call remains unverified. The length of the CDR3 is 13 residues. CDR1 is DFQATT and CDR2 is SNEGSKA in the germline V gene (reference sequence). CDR3 in amino acids: CSARETSKREQFF.

The J gene is TRBJ1-1, the V gene TRBV18; TCRdb lists TRBD1, though no DNA is available to test this call. The germline V gene encodes CDR1 KGHSH and CDR2 LQKENI. The CDR3 runs 17 residues. CDR3 residues: CASSSPPSWAGDTEAFF.

The rearrangement links TRBV24-1 to TRBJ2-7. Germline-derived CDR1 and CDR2 are KGHDR and SFDVKD. CDR3 length: 16 residues. The CDR3 is CATSDLFSRDSYEQYF.

The J gene is TRBJ2-1, the V gene TRBV19; absent DNA, TCRdb's TRBD2 call cannot be checked. The CDR3 runs to 14 residues. Germline-derived CDR1 and CDR2 are LNHDA and SQIVND (reference sequence). CDR3 sequence reads: CASSLRTSENEQFF. Filled out from reference TRBV19 and TRBJ2-1, the complete variable domain reads DGGITQSPKYLFRKEGQNVTLSCEQNLNHDAMYWYRQDPGQGLRLIYYSQIVNDFQKGDIAEGYSVSREKKESFPLTVTSAQKNPTAFYLCASSLRTSENEQFFGPGTRLTVL.

The chain joins TRBV18 to TRBJ2-5. Per the germline V gene, CDR1 is KGHSH and CDR2 is LQKENI. This CDR3 region has 14 residues. CDR3: CASSPNGLGETQYF.

The chain joins TRBV3-1 to TRBJ2-2; checking the TCRdb D call of TRBD2 is not possible without DNA. This CDR3 contains 19 residues. Germline V lookup: CDR1 LGHDT, CDR2 YNNKEL (reference sequence). CDR3 in amino acids: CASSQARPGLAGGTGELFF.

The chain joins TRBV4-1 to TRBJ2-7; the TCRdb call, TRBD2, lacks DNA for checking. The CDR3 has 17 amino acids. CDR1 and CDR2 from the germline V gene are MGHRA and YSYEKL. The CDR3 protein is CASSQEASGGLSYEQYF.

The genes are TRBV19 and TRBJ1-1; the D call of TRBD1 rests on TCRdb alone, since no DNA is present to check it. CDR3 size: 15 residues. Per germline, CDR1 LNHDA and CDR2 SQIVND (reference sequence). The CDR3 here is CASIVGTGINTEAFF.

This chain connects TRBV9 to TRBJ2-5; the D call from TCRdb, TRBD1, cannot be confirmed without DNA. The CDR3 has 13 amino acids. Germline CDR1 reads SGDLS; CDR2 reads YYNGEE. The CDR3: CASSAGGGETQYF.

The chain combines TRBV6-5 with TRBJ1-1; lacking DNA, the TRBD1 call made by TCRdb goes unchecked. Germline assignment: CDR1 MNHEY and CDR2 SVGAGI. This CDR3 is 15 amino acids long. CDR3 amino acids: CASSYQRQIYTEAFF.